This TCR beta chain was observed in a study of shared clonotypes between healthy human individuals. Study-level findings and limits: Rarefaction revealed incomplete sorted-subset sequencing despite large depth. Approximately 4.5% was the fraction of naive CD4 clonotypes found shared across several donors.

Remarks on this clone: Its antigen is currently unknown.

In the naive CD8 group, cells lacked CD45RO and were positively selected for CCR7, so terminally differentiated effector memory CD45RA+ cells were left out. Assay used: immunoSEQ multiplex PCR; TCRdb lists only in-frame clones, some missing. The sample consists of hundreds of thousands of clones, around 95% of them appearing once. The sequenced sample was naive CD8+ T cells sorted from blood. This sequence was found in a young woman in good health.

The CDR3 loop is CASSMGQSYEQYF. The CDR3, as DNA: TGTGCCAGCAGCATGGGACAATCCTACGAGCAGTACTTC. The genes are TRBV5-6 and TRBJ2-5, with D perhaps TRBD1 (6 bases). The J call may not be correct, given that the DNA end is closer to TRBJ2-7. This CDR3 has 13 residues. Germline lookup yields CDR1 SGHDT and CDR2 YYEEEE.